This passage covers 5 T cell receptor beta chains from one sample sequenced in a study of cytomegalovirus exposure and HLA in healthy donors. In the PCR, 60 Vbeta and 13 Jbeta primers were used. The assay was immunoSEQ multiplex PCR, and TCRdb's table has in-frame clones only and misses some. The repertoire consists of about 130,000 clones, with around 77% occurring once and the leading ten covering approximately 1.8%. Specimen: PBMCs. These receptors were taken from a woman aged 45 to 65 in good health and CMV-seronegative.

This chain connects TRBV28 to TRBJ2-7; TRBD1 aligns across 12 bases. The CDR3 length is 15 residues. The trim removed 3 bases at V and 6 bases at J, leaving 6 bases unmatched. Germline assignment: CDR1 MDHEN and CDR2 SYDVKM. CDR3 in DNA: TGTGCCAGCAGTTTGGGAGGGACAGGGGGCTCCGAGCAGTACTTC. As protein: CASSLGGTGGSEQYF.

The V call is TRBV7-9, the J call TRBJ1-2, with D possibly TRBD1 on 6 matching bases. Germline V gene data show CDR1 as SEHNR and CDR2 as FQNEAQ (reference sequence). This CDR3 is built from 14 residues. V was shortened by 1 base and J by 4 bases, with 10 bases between the two germline ends. CDR3 nucleotides: TGTGCCAGCAGCTTAGGACAGGCAGTCTATGGCTACACCTTC. Translated, it gives CASSLGQAVYGYTF.

The chain uses TRBV7-5 and TRBJ1-4; the D segment call TRBD1 is taken from the table without a DNA check. TRBV7-5 is termed a pseudogene. The CDR3 has 14 residues. As DNA, the CDR3 is TGTGCCAGAAGCTTTACAGGAACTAATGAAAAACTGTTTTTT. This gives the protein CARSFTGTNEKLFF.

The V and J genes are TRBV5-4 and TRBJ2-1, with TRBD2 matching 8 bases. Trimming took 1 base from V and 7 from J; bases not matched to a gene: 7. CDR1 is SGHNT and CDR2 is YYREEE in the germline V gene (reference sequence). The CDR3 sequence is 15 residues long. CDR3 sequence: CASSLSGGGRNEQFF. CDR3 sequence (DNA): TGTGCCAGCAGCTTGTCGGGAGGCGGGAGGAATGAGCAGTTCTTC.

This clone was detected only once. The chain carries TRBV5-6 and TRBJ2-1; weak D call: TRBD1 (7 bases). The germline V gene encodes CDR1 SGHDT and CDR2 YYEEEE. The V end was cut by 0 bases, the J end by 6 bases, with 13 bases between. This CDR3 has 15 residues. The CDR3 DNA follows: TGTGCCAGCAGCTTGGTCGGGCAGGGGGGCAATGAGCAGTTCTTC. Encoded protein: CASSLVGQGGNEQFF. The whole variable domain, filled in from reference TRBV5-6 and TRBJ2-1, reads DAGVTQSPTHLIKTRGQQVTLRCSPKSGHDTVSWYQQALGQGPQFIFQYYEEEERQRGNFPDRFSGHQFPNYSSELNVNALLLGDSALYLCASSLVGQGGNEQFFGPGTRLTVL.